This entry concerns a single TCR beta chain. What it binds is unknown. The sample is drawn from a study of tumor and adjacent non-tumor tissue in lung cancer. Across the whole study: Aged about 31 to 80 years, patients included roughly eleven men and 4 to 6 women with stage I to III disease.

The V and J ends lost 4 bases and 0 bases respectively, with 10 bases between them. The CDR3 is made up of 16 amino acids. Germline loops: CDR1 LGHNA, CDR2 YSLEER. Study-wide results and caveats: Normal lung showed higher cumulative top 100 clone frequency than tumor. Shorter survival was associated with higher TCR diversity in tumors. Tumor tissue had significantly higher TCR diversity than normal lung.

The template was RNA from unsorted bulk tissue. A modified ARM-PCR protocol with three rounds of nested PCR amplified TCRbeta. TCRdb ran MiXCR on the multiplex PCR reads and lists one entry per CDR3 protein. In the table there are some 100,000 distinct CDR3 sequences, about 75% of which are singletons. This receptor was obtained from a woman aged 55-70 years with non-small cell lung cancer. The sequenced sample was lung tumor tissue. The chain is built from TRBV4-3 and TRBJ2-6, with D possibly being TRBD1 or TRBD2 (5 bases each). The DNA of the CDR3 is TGCGCCAGCAGCCCGGGACGAAGCTCTGGGGCCAACGTCCTGACTTTC. Protein: CASSPGRSSGANVLTF.